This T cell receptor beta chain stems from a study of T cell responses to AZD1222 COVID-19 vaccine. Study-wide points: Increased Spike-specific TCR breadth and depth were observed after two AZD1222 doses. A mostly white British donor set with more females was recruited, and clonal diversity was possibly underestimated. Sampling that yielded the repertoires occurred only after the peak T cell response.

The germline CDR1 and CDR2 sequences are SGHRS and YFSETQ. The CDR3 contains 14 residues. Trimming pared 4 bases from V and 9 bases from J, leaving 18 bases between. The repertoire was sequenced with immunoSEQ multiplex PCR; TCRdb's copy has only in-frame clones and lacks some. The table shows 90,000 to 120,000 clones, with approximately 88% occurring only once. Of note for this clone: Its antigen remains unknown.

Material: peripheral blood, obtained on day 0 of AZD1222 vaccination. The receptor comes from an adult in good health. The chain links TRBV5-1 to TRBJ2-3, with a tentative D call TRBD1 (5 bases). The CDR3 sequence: CASSPLDSEKTQYF. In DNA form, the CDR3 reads TGCGCCAGCAGCCCTCTTGACAGCGAGAAAACGCAGTATTTT.